The 31 T cell receptor beta chains listed next were all sequenced from one sample in a study of metastatic and nonmetastatic thyroid tumors. Via MiXCR, TCRdb re-called the PCR reads. In the table there are under 5,000 clones, about 32% of which are singletons. All patients reached thyroid surgery having received no treatment beforehand. Sequenced: adjacent normal tissue. The receptors come from a female donor with papillary thyroid cancer or a benign thyroid nodule (not recorded which). Some clones in this sample may be carry-over from other donors' samples.

This clone is judged large. J is TRBJ1-6 and V is TRBV11-2, with D perhaps matching TRBD1 (6 bases). CDR1 is SGHAT and CDR2 is FQNNGV in the germline V gene. The CDR3 length is 15 residues. V was pared by 4 bases and J by 8 bases, with 15 bases between. In DNA form, the CDR3 reads TGTGCCAGCAGCTCGAGCACAGGGCCCTATTCACCCCTCCACTTT. This translates into CASSSSTGPYSPLHF.

This clone turned up a few times. This chain uses TRBV27 with TRBJ2-7; TRBD2 agrees at 7 bases. CDR1 is MNHEY, CDR2 SMNVEV, per germline (reference sequence). After removal of 8 bases from V and 5 bases from J, the junction contained 6 bases not matched to a gene. The CDR3 is made up of 12 amino acids. In nucleotides, the CDR3 is TGTGCCAGCGCCCGGGGGGAACACGAGCAGTACGTC. Translation gives CASARGEHEQYV.

On this clone itself: With a much larger clone just one base away, this may be a read error. Other DNA sequences in the same sample also yield this CDR3. The gene calls are TRBV24-1 and TRBJ2-2, with D perhaps matching TRBD1 (5 bases). Per the germline V gene, CDR1 is KGHDR and CDR2 is SFDVKD. The length of the CDR3 is 20 residues. CDR3: CATSDSSVAGYIPNTGELFF. CDR3 sequence (DNA): TGTGCCACCAGTGATTCATCAGTCGCAGGGTATATACCCAACACCGGTGAGCTGTTTTTT.

In this sample, this clone is large (0.1 to 1%). The chain links TRBV7-9 to TRBJ2-7; 14 nucleotides line up with TRBD2. V gave up 3 bases and J gave up 6 bases; unmatched junction bases: 1. CDR3 length: 14 amino acids. Germline V gene lookup returns CDR1 SEHNR and CDR2 FQNEAQ (reference sequence). The CDR3 region is CASSLTSGRAEQYF. As DNA, the CDR3 is TGTGCCAGCAGCTTGACTAGCGGGAGGGCCGAGCAGTACTTC.

This clone was recorded a few times. A read error may account for a junction end that differs from germline. The V and J genes are TRBV25-1 and TRBJ2-1, with TRBD2 matching over 9 bases. The germline V gene encodes CDR1 MGHDK and CDR2 SYGVNS. The CDR3 is made up of 14 amino acids. The CDR3 DNA follows: TGTTCCAGCAGGGAGGCGGGAGGGGACAATTATCAGTTCTTC. It translates to CSSREAGGDNYQFF.

On this clone itself: A read error may account for a junction end that differs from germline. V gene TRBV6-1 combines with J gene TRBJ2-7; 9 bases map to TRBD1. Germline V gene data show CDR1 as MNHNS and CDR2 as SASEGT. The CDR3 totals 13 residues. DNA for the CDR3: TGTGCCAGCATTAGGGACAGGGCCTATGAGCAGTACTTC. Its translation: CASIRDRAYEQYF.

As concerns this clone: At one boundary the junction diverges from the germline segment, which might be a read error. Other DNA sequences within the sample encode an identical CDR3. The chain is built from TRBV20-1 and TRBJ1-5; TRBD1 might be the D (5 bases). The V gene's germline CDR1 is DFQATT and CDR2 SNEGSKA (reference sequence). The CDR3 extends over 15 amino acids. Here the CDR3 DNA reads TGTAGTGCTGGGGGGGACGGTGGGGGCAATCAGCCCCAGCATTTT. It codes for CSAGGDGGGNQPQHF.

This clone has more than one count but fewer than ten. V and J are TRBV28 and TRBJ1-1; D unresolved. This CDR3 contains 14 residues. CDR1 is MDHEN and CDR2 is SYDVKM in the germline V gene. V shed 4 bases and J shed 0 bases, with 9 bases lying between them. CDR3 amino acids: CASSSVRLNTEAFF. CDR3 bases: TGTGCCAGCAGTTCCGTCCGATTGAACACTGAAGCTTTCTTT.

The rearrangement links TRBV30 to TRBJ1-1; D remains unclear. The V end was cut by 0 bases, the J end by 8 bases, with 10 bases between. The CDR3 has 12 residues. Germline CDR1 GTSNPN, CDR2 SVGIG (reference sequence). This CDR3 is CAWSVVALEAFF. The CDR3 bases are TGTGCCTGGAGTGTAGTAGCCCTCGAAGCTTTCTTT.

The sample holds a few counts of this clone. This chain links TRBV11-2 with TRBJ2-3; D is unclear. Germline lookup yields CDR1 SGHAT and CDR2 FQNNGV. V was clipped by 1 base and J by 6 bases, with 2 bases between them. This CDR3 spans 11 amino acids. The CDR3 DNA sequence: TGTGCCAGCAGCTTAGCTGATACGCAGTATTTT. Its translation is CASSLADTQYF. The variable domain in full, completed from reference TRBV11-2 and TRBJ2-3, reads EAGVAQSPRYKIIEKRQSVAFWCNPISGHATLYWYQQILGQGPKLLIQFQNNGVVDDSQLPKDRFSAERLKGVDSTLKIQPAKLEDSAVYLCASSLADTQYFGPGTRLTVL.

This clone was counted between two and nine times. The genes are TRBV6-1 and TRBJ1-5, with TRBD1 as a possible D gene (5 bases). This CDR3 is 16 amino acids long. V lost 6 bases to trimming and J lost 0 bases, with 15 bases between them. Germline-derived CDR1 and CDR2 are MNHNS and SASEGT. CDR3 DNA sequence: TGTGCCAGCAGGGAGACAGTGGACTATAGCAATCAGCCCCAGCATTTT. Its translation is CASRETVDYSNQPQHF.

A word on this clone: Its ends do not fully match the called genes, so a read error is possible. The chain employs TRBV6-1 and TRBJ2-7; D assignment may be TRBD1 or TRBD2 (6 bases each). Germline V gene data show CDR1 as MNHNS and CDR2 as SASEGT. The CDR3 is made up of 14 amino acids. In DNA form, the CDR3 reads TGTGCCAGCAGTGAATGGGGGGCGCGTCTCGAGCGGTACTTC. This encodes CASSEWGARLERYF.

The table lists this clone with a few counts. The CDR3 sequence is CASSLASGAGGELFF. CDR3 DNA: TGTGCCAGCAGCTTAGCGTCGGGGGCAGGCGGGGAGCTGTTTTTT. The V and J genes are TRBV7-2 and TRBJ2-2; either TRBD1 or TRBD2 may fit D (6 bases each). Looked up from germline, CDR1 is SGHTA and CDR2 is FQGNSA. V was pared by 0 bases and J by 7 bases, with 12 bases between. The CDR3 totals 15 residues.

The chain employs TRBV6-2 or TRBV6-3 and TRBJ2-1; D uncertain. The CDR3 consists of 12 residues. The V gene's germline CDR1 is MNHEY and CDR2 SVGEGT. With 5 bases removed from V and 10 bases from J, the gap between germline ends came to 12 bases. CDR3 region: CASSLLGGEQFF. The CDR3 coding sequence is TGTGCCAGCAGTCTTCTAGGCGGCGAGCAGTTCTTC.

This clone has just a few counts. The genes are TRBV20-1 and TRBJ2-5; TRBD2 matches at 12 bases. The V and J ends lost 5 bases and 5 bases, in that order; junction bases with no gene match: 6. This CDR3 spans 14 amino acids. Germline loops: CDR1 DFQATT, CDR2 SNEGSKA (reference sequence). Here the CDR3 DNA reads TGCAGTGCTCGACGACTAGCGGGAGCTGAGACCCAGTACTTC. Residues: CSARRLAGAETQYF.

A few counts support this clone. This sequence joins TRBV28 and TRBJ2-7, with TRBD1 matching 8 bases. With V trimmed by 6 bases and J by 6 bases, 7 bases remained unmatched. CDR1 is MDHEN, CDR2 SYDVKM, per germline. This CDR3 region has 13 residues. The CDR3 loop reads CASRMRGTGEQYF. The CDR3 DNA reads as TGTGCCAGCAGGATGAGGGGGACAGGCGAGCAGTACTTC. Filled out from reference TRBV28 and TRBJ2-7, the complete variable domain reads DVKVTQSSRYLVKRTGEKVFLECVQDMDHENMFWYRQDPGLGLRLIYFSYDVKMKEKGDIPEGYSVSREKKERFSLILESASTNQTSMYLCASRMRGTGEQYFGPGTRLTVT.

In the case of this clone: As the CDR3 is not closed by the conserved phenylalanine or tryptophan, this likely results from a read error. The V and J genes are TRBV6-9 and TRBJ1-1; D is unclear. CDR3 length equals 13 residues. The germline V gene has CDR1 MNHGY and CDR2 SVAAGI. CDR3 loop: CPSKGSQRLEAFC. The CDR3 nucleotides are TGTCCCAGCAAAGGAAGCCAAAGACTTGAAGCTTTCTGT.

The chain couples TRBV11-2 to TRBJ2-7; D is unresolved. Germline V lookup: CDR1 SGHAT, CDR2 FQNNGV. The V gene lost 0 bases and the J gene lost 3 bases, with 3 bases spanning the gap. The CDR3 extends over 12 amino acids. The CDR3 nucleotides are TGTGCCAGCAGCTTAGAGAACTACGAGCAGTACTTC. It translates to CASSLENYEQYF.

The gene calls are TRBV20-1 and TRBJ2-7, with 8 bases aligning to TRBD1. CDR3 size: 17 residues. The J segment lost 5 bases and the V segment lost 0 bases, leaving 15 bases of the junction unmatched. Per germline, CDR1 DFQATT and CDR2 SNEGSKA (reference sequence). CDR3 nucleotide sequence: TGCAGTGCTAGAGATTTAGGATTCCGGGACAGGTACGACGAGCAGTACTTC. It specifies CSARDLGFRDRYDEQYF.

The rearrangement uses TRBV5-1 and TRBJ1-2; the match to TRBD1 covers 10 bases. The CDR3 covers 14 residues. In germline, CDR1 is SGHRS, CDR2 YFSETQ. V was pared by 4 bases and J by 7 bases, with 7 bases of the junction left unmatched. The CDR3 loop reads CASSPGQGIGGYTF. CDR3 nucleotide sequence: TGCGCCAGCAGCCCGGGACAGGGGATAGGTGGCTACACCTTC.

The V and J genes are TRBV20-1 and TRBJ2-7; D uncertain. CDR3 length: 15 residues. Germline-derived CDR1 and CDR2 are DFQATT and SNEGSKA (reference sequence). Trimming left V 2 bases short and J 6 bases short, with 20 bases between. The CDR3 protein is CSARPFSGPPLEQYF. The CDR3 DNA is TGCAGTGCTAGACCTTTTTCAGGCCCTCCCCTCGAGCAGTACTTC.

This clone was seen a handful of times. The V call is TRBV6-5, the J call TRBJ1-3; 7 positions match TRBD1. The CDR3 runs 16 residues. Germline loops: CDR1 MNHEY, CDR2 SVGAGI. The V and J ends lost 2 bases and 4 bases, in that order; junction bases with no gene match: 8. Here the CDR3 DNA reads TGTGCCAGCAGTTACATGACAGGGAAGACGGGAAACACCATATATTTT. It is translated as CASSYMTGKTGNTIYF.

This clone was found a few times. The V gene is TRBV20-1, the J gene TRBJ1-2; 9 positions match TRBD1. This CDR3 is 13 amino acids long. Looked up from germline, CDR1 is DFQATT and CDR2 is SNEGSKA (reference sequence). With V trimmed by 6 bases and J by 8 bases, 10 bases remained unmatched. CDR3 amino acids: CSAPDRGDGGYTF. CDR3 in DNA: TGCAGTGCACCTGACAGGGGGGATGGAGGCTACACCTTC.

The V gene is TRBV7-8, the J gene TRBJ1-5; D is unclear. V gave up 1 base and J gave up 3 bases, with 4 bases separating them. Germline V gene data show CDR1 as SGHVS and CDR2 as FQNEAQ. The CDR3 length is 13 residues. The CDR3, as DNA: TGTGCCAGCAGCTTAGTTCCCAATCAGCCCCAGCATTTT. It codes for CASSLVPNQPQHF.

The CDR3: CASSVEGGRAVNEQFF. For the CDR3, the DNA is TGTGCCAGCAGCGTAGAGGGCGGGCGGGCTGTTAATGAGCAGTTCTTC. V gene TRBV9 combines with J gene TRBJ2-5; D is possibly TRBD2 (5 bases). TRBJ2-1 matches the DNA end more closely, so the J call is doubtful. The CDR3 length is 16 residues. Looked up from germline, CDR1 is SGDLS and CDR2 is YYNGEE.

The chain combines TRBV20-1 with TRBJ2-7; either TRBD1 or TRBD2 may supply D (7 bases each). The germline V gene has CDR1 DFQATT and CDR2 SNEGSKA (reference sequence). The CDR3 totals 10 residues. CDR3 DNA sequence: TGCAGCCCCCAGGGGGGGGAGCAGTACTTC. It codes for CSPQGGEQYF.

In this sample, this clone turned up a few times. The chain combines TRBV12-3 or TRBV12-4 with TRBJ2-7; D remains ambiguous. The CDR3 consists of 12 residues. Trimming took 3 bases from V and 7 from J, leaving 10 bases between them. The CDR3 loop is CASSLTLREQYF. The CDR3 region has the DNA TGTGCCAGCAGTTTGACCCTAAGGGAGCAGTACTTC.

J is TRBJ1-2 and V is TRBV19, with D perhaps matching TRBD1 (6 bases). There are 12 residues in the CDR3. The germline V and J ends were trimmed by 8 bases and 2 bases, with 9 bases remaining between them. Germline assignment: CDR1 LNHDA and CDR2 SQIVND (reference sequence). CDR3 amino acids: CASSDRNYGYTF. CDR3 nucleotide sequence: TGTGCCAGTTCCGACAGGAACTATGGCTACACCTTC.

A few counts support this clone. This rearrangement joins TRBV6-2 or TRBV6-3 to TRBJ2-1, with a weak D call TRBD2 (6 bases). In germline, CDR1 is MNHEY, CDR2 SVGEGT. The CDR3 totals 14 residues. Trimming stripped 7 bases from V and 4 bases from J, with 14 bases between. The CDR3 DNA reads as TGTGCCAGCACCGGACTACGGATTTACAATGAGCAGTTCTTC. This gives the protein CASTGLRIYNEQFF.

This clone turned up a few times. V gene TRBV28 combines with J gene TRBJ2-2, with D perhaps matching TRBD1 (6 bases). This CDR3 region has 14 residues. Germline-derived CDR1 and CDR2 are MDHEN and SYDVKM. V was shortened by 5 bases and J by 5 bases, with 12 bases between the two germline ends. CDR3 region: CASSLRDKTGELFF. The CDR3 DNA follows: TGTGCCAGCAGTCTCCGGGACAAGACCGGGGAGCTGTTTTTT.

V and J are TRBV2 and TRBJ1-2; D is undetermined. The CDR3 has 11 amino acids. From germline, CDR1 is SNHLY and CDR2 FYNNEI. V lost 5 bases, J lost 4 bases, and 5 bases lay in between. The CDR3 is CASSYSYGYTF. CDR3 DNA sequence: TGTGCCAGCAGTTACAGCTATGGCTACACCTTC. The full variable domain, completed using reference TRBV2 and TRBJ1-2, is EPEVTQTPSHQVTQMGQEVILRCVPISNHLYFYWYRQILGQKVEFLVSFYNNEISEKSEIFDDQFSVERPDGSNFTLKIRSTKLEDSAMYFCASSYSYGYTFGSGTRLTVV.